Listed below are T cell receptor beta chains from one sample, sequenced in a study of OX40 agonist ivuxolimab in advanced cancers. Sequencing was performed with immunoSEQ multiplex PCR; in TCRdb, only in-frame clones are kept and a portion is missing. The table lists about 80,000 clones, over 85% of them singletons. This sample comprised CD4+ or CD8+ T cells sorted from blood, obtained in a trial of the OX40 agonist ivuxolimab. The receptors originated from an adult with an advanced solid tumor such as melanoma, head and neck, liver or kidney cancer. The CDR3 runs from the conserved cysteine through the conserved F or W. The D gene is left open where the match is weak. Size is stated for part of the rows, as once, few or many counts, or as a class when the clone is expanded.

size	J	D	V	CDR3	DNA
.	TRBJ2-7	TRBD2	TRBV6-5	CASSYESGTYEQYF	TGTGCCAGCAGTTACGAGAGCGGGACCTACGAGCAGTACTTC
.	TRBJ1-2	TRBD1	TRBV5-8	CASSRNDRGAPYGYTF	TGTGCCAGCAGCAGAAATGACAGGGGAGCCCCCTATGGCTACACCTTC
.	TRBJ2-7	TRBD1	TRBV5-1	CASSLGGQGTWEQYF	TGCGCCAGCAGCTTGGGGGGACAGGGTACTTGGGAGCAGTACTTC
.	TRBJ2-1	.	TRBV11-2	CASSLGLAGTYYNEQFF	TGTGCCAGCAGCTTAGGATTGGCGGGAACCTATTACAATGAGCAGTTCTTC
.	TRBJ2-7	TRBD1	TRBV18	CASSPPGQGVSYEQYF	TGTGCCAGCTCACCACCGGGACAGGGGGTCTCCTACGAGCAGTACTTC
few	TRBJ2-7	.	TRBV11-3	CASSSQGNIGF	TGTGCCAGCAGCTCACAGGGAAACATCGGATTC
.	TRBJ2-5	.	TRBV5-1	CASSRATETQYF	TGCGCCAGCAGCCGGGCGACGGAGACCCAGTACTTC
.	TRBJ2-2	.	TRBV5-1	CASSSGQGGYTGELFF	TGCGCCAGCAGCTCCGGACAGGGAGGGTACACCGGGGAGCTGTTTTTT
.	TRBJ2-7	.	TRBV29-1	CSVDVQGWDEQYF	TGCAGCGTTGATGTCCAGGGGTGGGACGAGCAGTACTTC
.	TRBJ2-7	TRBD1	TRBV6-1	CASSDGQGLYEQYF	TGTGCCAGCAGCGATGGACAGGGACTTTACGAGCAGTACTTC
.	TRBJ2-7	.	TRBV10-3	CAISDGWGREQYF	TGTGCCATCAGTGATGGTTGGGGTCGGGAGCAGTACTTC
.	TRBJ2-1	.	TRBV7-2	CASSLFSATNYNEQFF	TGTGCCAGCAGCTTATTTTCAGCCACTAATTACAATGAGCAGTTCTTC
once	TRBJ2-5	.	TRBV7-3	CASSWGQQETQYF	TGTGCCAGCAGCTGGGGACAACAAGAGACCCAGTACTTC
.	TRBJ1-1	.	TRBV18	CASSPGQPRGTEAFF	TGTGCCAGCTCACCCGGGCAGCCGCGGGGGACCGAAGCTTTCTTT
.	TRBJ1-3	.	TRBV6-5	CASSRLRSGNTIYF	TGTGCCAGCAGTCGCCTACGCTCTGGAAACACCATATATTTT
.	TRBJ2-7	TRBD2	TRBV5-4	CASSLAGVYEQYF	TGTGCCAGCAGCTTAGCGGGAGTCTACGAGCAGTACTTC
.	TRBJ1-5	TRBD1	TRBV4-2	CASSTQGVGNQPQHF	TGTGCCAGCAGCACCCAGGGGGTCGGCAATCAGCCCCAGCATTTT
.	TRBJ2-4	TRBD2	TRBV11-3	CASSFREGQNIQYF	TGTGCCAGCAGCTTTAGGGAGGGTCAAAACATTCAGTACTTC
.	TRBJ2-5	.	TRBV27	CASSLKASSTQYF	TGTGCCAGCAGTTTAAAAGCGTCCTCTACCCAGTACTTC
.	TRBJ2-5	.	TRBV15	CATSSRLTGYQETQYF	TGTGCCACCAGCAGCCGACTGACAGGCTACCAAGAGACCCAGTACTTC
.	TRBJ1-5	TRBD1	TRBV5-6	CASSEQGQASNQPQHF	TGTGCCAGCAGCGAGCAAGGACAGGCGAGCAATCAGCCCCAGCATTTT
.	TRBJ1-4	TRBD1	TRBV5-6	CASSRTGTGRTRELFF	TGTGCCAGCAGCCGTACAGGGACAGGGAGGACTAGGGAACTGTTTTTT
.	TRBJ2-5	.	TRBV11-3	CASNLGRTSQETQYF	TGTGCCAGCAACCTAGGGCGGACCTCTCAAGAGACCCAGTACTTC
.	TRBJ2-7	TRBD1	TRBV18	CASSPRQGYEQYF	TGTGCCAGCTCACCGCGACAGGGCTACGAGCAGTACTTC
once	TRBJ1-1	.	TRBV6-5	CASSQGFSGTEAFF	TGTGCCAGCAGTCAGGGATTTTCGGGCACTGAAGCTTTCTTT
.	TRBJ1-2	.	TRBV6-1	CASSDPGRHGYTF	TGTGCCAGCAGTGATCCAGGGCGGCATGGCTACACCTTC
.	TRBJ2-3	.	TRBV6-5	CASRSADTQYF	TGTGCCAGCAGGTCGGCAGATACGCAGTATTTT
.	TRBJ1-4	.	TRBV28	CASRGAGATNEKLFF	TGTGCCAGCAGAGGTGCAGGGGCAACTAATGAAAAACTGTTTTTT
once	TRBJ1-5	.	TRBV7-2	CASSSPQGNQPQHF	TGTGCCAGCAGCTCACCCCAGGGGAACCAGCCCCAGCATTTT
once	TRBJ2-7	TRBD2	TRBV27	CASSLLAGGYYEQYF	TGTGCCAGCAGTTTGCTAGCGGGAGGGTATTACGAGCAGTACTTC
.	TRBJ2-2	TRBD2	TRBV5-4	CASRSELAVNTGELFF	TGTGCCAGCAGGTCTGAACTAGCGGTGAACACCGGGGAGCTGTTTTTT
once	TRBJ2-3	.	TRBV7-2	CASSLAGVADTQYF	TGTGCCAGCAGCTTAGCGGGAGTTGCAGATACGCAGTATTTT
.	TRBJ2-1	TRBD2	TRBV5-1	CASSSSGALYNEQFF	TGCGCCAGCAGCTCGAGCGGGGCCCTCTACAATGAGCAGTTCTTC
.	TRBJ2-1	.	TRBV27	CASSLFRYNEQFF	TGTGCCAGCAGTTTATTTCGCTACAATGAGCAGTTCTTC
.	TRBJ2-1	TRBD1	TRBV10-3	CAISGQGAGGEQFF	TGTGCCATCAGTGGTCAGGGGGCCGGTGGAGAGCAGTTCTTC
.	TRBJ2-7	.	TRBV18	CASSPVSDSTYEQYF	TGTGCCAGCTCACCGGTTTCGGACAGTACCTACGAGCAGTACTTC
.	TRBJ2-3	.	TRBV20-1	CRVAVPDTQYF	TGCAGGGTGGCGGTCCCAGATACGCAGTATTTT
.	TRBJ1-5	.	TRBV28	CASSFTGQNQPQHF	TGTGCCAGCAGTTTTACTGGACAGAATCAGCCCCAGCATTTT
.	TRBJ1-2	.	TRBV5-4	CASTPEGIRGYTF	TGTGCCAGCACCCCGGAGGGGATTCGGGGCTACACCTTC
.	TRBJ1-4	TRBD1	TRBV6-5	CASRRQGAEKLFF	TGTGCCAGCAGGAGACAGGGGGCGGAAAAACTGTTTTTT
.	TRBJ1-1	.	TRBV6-1	CASFRTVNTEAFF	TGTGCCAGTTTTAGAACAGTGAACACTGAAGCTTTCTTT
few	TRBJ2-1	TRBD2	TRBV5-1	CASSSLLAGSSYNEQFF	TGCGCCAGCAGCTCTCTACTAGCGGGGAGCTCCTACAATGAGCAGTTCTTC
.	TRBJ1-3	.	TRBV7-2	CASRPTGRDTIYF	TGTGCCAGCAGACCCACCGGTCGAGACACCATATATTTT
.	TRBJ2-7	.	TRBV9	CASSRRDSTYEQYF	TGTGCCAGCAGCCGCCGGGACTCAACCTACGAGCAGTACTTC
.	TRBJ1-3	.	TRBV19	CATAPRGALSGNTIYF	TGTGCCACCGCCCCGAGGGGGGCCCTTTCTGGAAACACCATATATTTT
.	TRBJ2-5	.	TRBV19	CASSGDLSGYQETQYF	TGTGCCAGTAGTGGCGACCTGTCCGGGTACCAAGAGACCCAGTACTTC
.	TRBJ1-1	.	TRBV6-6	CASSYAVSDFGAFF	TGTGCCAGCAGTTACGCAGTATCAGATTTTGGAGCTTTCTTT